This T cell receptor (beta chain) was sequenced in a study of shared clonotypes between healthy human individuals. Points on this clone: Its specificity is unknown.

Overall study results and limits: Genetic and exposure-history diversity was limited by the small donor number. Incompleteness in sorted-subset sequencing, despite large depth, was shown by rarefaction.

Method: immunoSEQ multiplex PCR; TCRdb's copy keeps in-frame clones and lacks some. The sample has roughly 1,100,000 clones; 70% to 80% are singletons. This receptor was obtained from a man aged 18 to 29 in good health. Sequences were obtained from memory CD4+ T cells sorted from blood. This sample's subset: CD45RA-negative fraction.

CDR3 nucleotides: TGTGCCAGCAAGAGAGAAACAGGACCCAACACTGAAGCTTTCTTT. This gives the protein CASKRETGPNTEAFF. The rearrangement links TRBV27 to TRBJ1-1; D perhaps matches TRBD1 (5 bases). The CDR3 loop spans 15 amino acids. V was trimmed by 7 bases and J by 2 bases, leaving 17 bases between them. Germline V lookup: CDR1 MNHEY, CDR2 SMNVEV (reference sequence).